This TCR beta chain was captured by sequencing in a study of T cell responses to AZD1222 COVID-19 vaccine. Remarks on this clone: Its target is not known.

V lost 0 bases to trimming and J lost 4 bases; unmatched junction nucleotides: 5. CDR3 length: 16 residues. Generated by immunoSEQ multiplex PCR, the TCRdb table keeps only in-frame clones and is missing some. The table records about 130,000 clones, roughly 86% of them present only once. General study points: CD4 TCRs linked to vaccination spanned spike, dominating at 160-218 and 743-854. The donors showed a predominance of white British ancestry and of females, with possible underestimation of clonal diversity. Spike-specific TCR depth and breadth grew after two AZD1222 doses. Nearly half of spike-specific TCRs reportedly target unmutated variant regions.

The chain combines TRBV23-1 with TRBJ1-3, with TRBD1 matching over 8 bases. TRBV23-1 is marked as an open reading frame, function uncertain. The source is an adult who received the AZD1222 COVID-19 vaccine. This specimen was peripheral blood, taken 28 days after the second AZD1222 dose. CDR3 sequence: CASSQSRTGPGNTIYF. In nucleotides, the CDR3 is TGCGCCAGCAGTCAATCCCGGACAGGGCCGGGAAACACCATATATTTT.